This entry describes one TCR beta chain. The data were taken from a study of control samples from healthy donors and cancer patients. Some clones are missing from TCRdb's copy, which holds only in-frame ones; the method was immunoSEQ multiplex PCR. The top ten hold about 1.4% of the sample, which has around 170,000 clones, around 89% seen once. The receptor was derived from a woman between 45 and 60 years old in good health. Sample: blood.

In DNA, the CDR3 is TGTGCCAGCAGCTTAGATCAAGCGGGAGTGGGAGATACGCAGTATTTT. Translated: CASSLDQAGVGDTQYF. This chain links TRBV7-2 with TRBJ2-3; 8 bases agree with TRBD2. The V and J ends lost 1 base and 5 bases, in that order; junction bases with no gene match: 8. This CDR3 has 16 residues. The germline V gene has CDR1 SGHTA and CDR2 FQGNSA.